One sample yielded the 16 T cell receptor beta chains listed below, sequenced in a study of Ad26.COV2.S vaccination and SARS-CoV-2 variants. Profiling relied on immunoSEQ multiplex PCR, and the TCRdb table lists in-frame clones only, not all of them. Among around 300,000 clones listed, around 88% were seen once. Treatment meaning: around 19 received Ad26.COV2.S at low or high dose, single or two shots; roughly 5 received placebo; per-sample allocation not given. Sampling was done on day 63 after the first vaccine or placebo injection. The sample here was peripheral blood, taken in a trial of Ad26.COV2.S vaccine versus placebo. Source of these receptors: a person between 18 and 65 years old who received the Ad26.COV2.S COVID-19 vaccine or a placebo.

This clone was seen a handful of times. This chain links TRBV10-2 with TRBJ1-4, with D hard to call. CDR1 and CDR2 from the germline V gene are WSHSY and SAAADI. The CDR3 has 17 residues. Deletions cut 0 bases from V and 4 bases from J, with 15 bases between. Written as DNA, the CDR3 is TGCGCCAGCAGTGAGTCGACTCGGTGGGAATTTAATGAAAAACTGTTTTTT. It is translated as CASSESTRWEFNEKLFF.

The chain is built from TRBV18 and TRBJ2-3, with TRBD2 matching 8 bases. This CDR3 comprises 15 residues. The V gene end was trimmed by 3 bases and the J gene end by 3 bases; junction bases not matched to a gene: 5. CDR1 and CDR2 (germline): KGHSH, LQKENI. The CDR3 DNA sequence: TGTGCCAGCTCACCCTCCGGGACTAGAACAGATACGCAGTATTTT. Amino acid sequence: CASSPSGTRTDTQYF. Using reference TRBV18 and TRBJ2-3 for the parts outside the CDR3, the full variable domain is NAGVMQNPRHLVRRRGQEARLRCSPMKGHSHVYWYRQLPEEGLKFMVYLQKENIIDESGMPKERFSAEFPKEGPSILRIQQVVRGDSAAYFCASSPSGTRTDTQYFGPGTRLTVL.

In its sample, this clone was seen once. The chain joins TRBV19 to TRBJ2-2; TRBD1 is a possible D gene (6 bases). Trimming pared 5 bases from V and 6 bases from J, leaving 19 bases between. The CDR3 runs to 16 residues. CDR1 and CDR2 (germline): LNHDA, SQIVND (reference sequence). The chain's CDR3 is CASSAQRVSGAGELFF. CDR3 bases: TGTGCCAGTAGTGCCCAAAGGGTTTCAGGGGCCGGGGAGCTGTTTTTT.

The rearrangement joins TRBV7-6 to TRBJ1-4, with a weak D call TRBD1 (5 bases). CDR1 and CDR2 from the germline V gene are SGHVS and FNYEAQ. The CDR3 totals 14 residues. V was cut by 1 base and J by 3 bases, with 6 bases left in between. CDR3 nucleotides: TGTGCCAGCAGCTTAGGACAGTCTAATGAAAAACTGTTTTTT. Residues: CASSLGQSNEKLFF.

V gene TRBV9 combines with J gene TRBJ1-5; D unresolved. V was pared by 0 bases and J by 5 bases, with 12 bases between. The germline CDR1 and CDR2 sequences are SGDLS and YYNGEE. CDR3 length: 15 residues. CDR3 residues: CASSVAGRVDQPQHF. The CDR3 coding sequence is TGTGCCAGCAGCGTAGCGGGGAGAGTTGATCAGCCCCAGCATTTT. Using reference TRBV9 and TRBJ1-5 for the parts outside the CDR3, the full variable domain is DSGVTQTPKHLITATGQRVTLRCSPRSGDLSVYWYQQSLDQGLQFLIQYYNGEERAKGNILERFSAQQFPDLHSELNLSSLELGDSALYFCASSVAGRVDQPQHFGDGTRLSIL.

CDR3 region: CASRGQGAANEKLFF. The CDR3 nucleotides read TGTGCCAGCAGGGGCCAAGGAGCGGCTAATGAAAAACTGTTTTTT. This rearrangement joins TRBV2 to TRBJ1-4; D is unresolved. V shed 6 bases and J shed 3 bases, with 14 bases lying between them. CDR3 length: 15 amino acids. Germline CDR1 reads SNHLY; CDR2 reads FYNNEI.

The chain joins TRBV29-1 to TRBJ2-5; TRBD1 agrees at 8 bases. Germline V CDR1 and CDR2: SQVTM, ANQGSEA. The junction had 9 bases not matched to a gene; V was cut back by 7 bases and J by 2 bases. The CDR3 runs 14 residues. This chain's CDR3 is CSGTGGVNQETQYF. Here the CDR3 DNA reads TGCAGCGGAACAGGGGGTGTCAATCAAGAGACCCAGTACTTC.

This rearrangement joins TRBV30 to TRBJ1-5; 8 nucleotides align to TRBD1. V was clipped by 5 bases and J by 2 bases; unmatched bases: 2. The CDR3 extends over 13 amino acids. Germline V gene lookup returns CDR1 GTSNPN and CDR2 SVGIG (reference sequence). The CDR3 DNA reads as TGTGCCTGGGGACAGGGCGGCAATCAGCCCCAGCATTTT. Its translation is CAWGQGGNQPQHF.

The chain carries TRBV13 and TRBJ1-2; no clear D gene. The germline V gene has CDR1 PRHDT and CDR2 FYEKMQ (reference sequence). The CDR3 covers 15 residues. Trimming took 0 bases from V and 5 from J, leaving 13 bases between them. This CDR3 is CASSLGHGNSYGYTF. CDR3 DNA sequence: TGTGCCAGCAGCTTAGGCCATGGCAATAGTTATGGCTACACCTTC.

CDR3 DNA sequence: TGTGCCAGCAGCTGGGGCGGGGTAGCGGCCCAAAGAGAGACCCAGTACTTC. Its translation: CASSWGGVAAQRETQYF. The chain carries TRBV7-9 and TRBJ2-5; D possibly corresponds to TRBD2 (6 bases). The CDR3 is 17 residues long. CDR1 SEHNR and CDR2 FQNEAQ come from the germline V gene (reference sequence). The V and J ends lost 4 bases and 4 bases respectively, with 22 bases between them. Using reference TRBV7-9 and TRBJ2-5 for the parts outside the CDR3, the full variable domain is DTGVSQNPRHKITKRGQNVTFRCDPISEHNRLYWYRQTLGQGPEFLTYFQNEAQLEKSRLLSDRFSAERPKGSFSTLEIQRTEQGDSAMYLCASSWGGVAAQRETQYFGPGTRLLVL.

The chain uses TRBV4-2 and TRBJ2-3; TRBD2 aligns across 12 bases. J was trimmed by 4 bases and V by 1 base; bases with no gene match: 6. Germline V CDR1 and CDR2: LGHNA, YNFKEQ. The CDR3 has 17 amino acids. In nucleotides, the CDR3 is TGTGCCAGCAGCCAAGGTCTATGGACTAGCGGGGCAGATACGCAGTATTTT. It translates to CASSQGLWTSGADTQYF.

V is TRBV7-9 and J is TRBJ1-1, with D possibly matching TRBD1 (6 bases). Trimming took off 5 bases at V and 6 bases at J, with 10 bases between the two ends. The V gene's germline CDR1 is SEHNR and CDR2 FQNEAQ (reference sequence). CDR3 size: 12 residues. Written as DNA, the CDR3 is TGTGCCAGCAGCCCGCAGGGGCCTGAAGCTTTCTTT. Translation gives CASSPQGPEAFF. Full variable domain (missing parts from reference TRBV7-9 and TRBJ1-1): DTGVSQNPRHKITKRGQNVTFRCDPISEHNRLYWYRQTLGQGPEFLTYFQNEAQLEKSRLLSDRFSAERPKGSFSTLEIQRTEQGDSAMYLCASSPQGPEAFFGQGTRLTVV.

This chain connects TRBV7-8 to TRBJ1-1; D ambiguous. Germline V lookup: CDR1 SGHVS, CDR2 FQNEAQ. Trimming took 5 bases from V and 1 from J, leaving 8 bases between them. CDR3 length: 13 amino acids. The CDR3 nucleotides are TGTGCCAGCAGCACCCCTAGGAACACTGAAGCTTTCTTT. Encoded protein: CASSTPRNTEAFF.

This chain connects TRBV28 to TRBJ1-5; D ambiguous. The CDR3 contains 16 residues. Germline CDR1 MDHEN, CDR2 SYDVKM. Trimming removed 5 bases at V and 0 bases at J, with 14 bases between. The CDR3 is CASSPWTVNSNQPQHF. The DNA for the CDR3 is TGTGCCAGCAGTCCCTGGACGGTTAATAGCAATCAGCCCCAGCATTTT.

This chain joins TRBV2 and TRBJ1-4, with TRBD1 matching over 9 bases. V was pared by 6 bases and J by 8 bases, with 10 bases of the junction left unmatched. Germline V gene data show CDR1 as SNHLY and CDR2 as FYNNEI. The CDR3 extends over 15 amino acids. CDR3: CASSDRDRALEKLFF. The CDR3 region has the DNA TGTGCCAGCAGCGACCGGGACAGGGCTTTAGAAAAACTGTTTTTT.

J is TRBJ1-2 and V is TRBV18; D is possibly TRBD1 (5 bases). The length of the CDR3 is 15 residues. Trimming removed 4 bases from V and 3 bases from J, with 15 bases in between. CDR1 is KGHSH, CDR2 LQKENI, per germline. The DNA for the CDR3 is TGTGCCAGCTCACTAGTCCGGGCGGGGGACTATGGCTACACCTTC. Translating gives CASSLVRAGDYGYTF.